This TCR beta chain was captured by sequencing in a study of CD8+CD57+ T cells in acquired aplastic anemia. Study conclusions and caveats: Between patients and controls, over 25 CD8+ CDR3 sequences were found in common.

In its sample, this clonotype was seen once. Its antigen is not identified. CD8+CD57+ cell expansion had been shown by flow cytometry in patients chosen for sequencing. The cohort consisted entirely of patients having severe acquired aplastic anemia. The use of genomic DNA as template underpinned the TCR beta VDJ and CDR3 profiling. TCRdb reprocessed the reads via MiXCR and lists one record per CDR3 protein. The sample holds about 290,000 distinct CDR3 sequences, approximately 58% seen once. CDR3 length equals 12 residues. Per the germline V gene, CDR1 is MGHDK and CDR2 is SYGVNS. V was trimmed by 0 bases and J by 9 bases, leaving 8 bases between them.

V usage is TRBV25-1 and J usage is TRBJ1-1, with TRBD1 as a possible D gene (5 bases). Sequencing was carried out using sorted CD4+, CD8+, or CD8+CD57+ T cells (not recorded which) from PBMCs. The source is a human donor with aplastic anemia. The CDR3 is CASSEYGAQAFF. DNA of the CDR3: TGTGCCAGCAGTGAATATGGGGCCCAAGCTTTCTTT.